This note documents a single TCR beta chain sequence. The germline V gene encodes CDR1 LNHDA and CDR2 SQIVND (reference sequence). The CDR3 consists of 14 residues. The trim removed 11 bases at V and 6 bases at J, leaving 9 bases unmatched. This sample is drawn from a study of shared clonotypes between healthy human individuals. Sequencing used immunoSEQ multiplex PCR; TCRdb keeps in-frame clones, though not all of them. The sample lists roughly 2.5 million clones; around nine tenths were seen once. The donors, healthy adults who were HIV-negative, had experienced no recent acute infections or vaccinations.

The genes are TRBV19 and TRBJ2-2, with TRBD1 matching 10 bases. This sequence originates from a man aged 18 to 35 in good health. Input material: naive CD4+ T cells sorted from blood. The sample's subset: CD45RA+ positively selected. Written as DNA, the CDR3 is TGTGCCTCCCGGGACAGGGGATTTGCCGGGGAGCTGTTTTTT. It yields the protein CASRDRGFAGELFF.